These 9 T cell receptor beta chains share one sample of origin, sequenced in a study of Tregs in tolerant kidney transplant recipients. Measured with immunoSEQ multiplex PCR; TCRdb has only the in-frame clones, and not every one. The data contain about 120,000 clones, roughly 92% of them singletons. Specimen: CD4+ T cells from blood. Receptors originate from a human donor in good health.

The CDR3 coding sequence is TGTGCCAGCAGTTCCTCCAGGTACGAGCAGTACTTC. Its protein is CASSSSRYEQYF. J is TRBJ2-7 and V is TRBV6-6; D is unclear. The CDR3 extends over 12 amino acids. Trimming took off 4 bases at V and 4 bases at J, with 8 bases between the two ends. CDR1 is MNHNY, CDR2 SVGAGI, per germline (reference sequence).

This clone was recorded once. CDR3 loop: CASSTNQGQSSYEQYF. Here the CDR3 DNA reads TGTGCCAGTAGCACGAACCAAGGACAGAGCTCCTACGAGCAGTACTTC. The rearrangement joins TRBV19 to TRBJ2-7, with D possibly matching TRBD1 (6 bases). Germline CDR1 and CDR2: LNHDA and SQIVND (reference sequence). This CDR3 contains 16 residues. V gave up 6 bases and J gave up 0 bases, with 18 bases separating them.

J is TRBJ1-2 and V is TRBV2; 8 bases map to TRBD1. Germline values: CDR1 SNHLY, CDR2 FYNNEI. The CDR3 loop spans 13 amino acids. Trimming cost V 7 bases and J 8 bases; bases outside gene matches: 9. The CDR3 DNA sequence: TGTGCCAGCACCCCCACAGGGGGAGACGGCTACACCTTC. Residues: CASTPTGGDGYTF. The complete variable domain, with remaining parts taken from reference TRBV2 and TRBJ1-2, reads EPEVTQTPSHQVTQMGQEVILRCVPISNHLYFYWYRQILGQKVEFLVSFYNNEISEKSEIFDDQFSVERPDGSNFTLKIRSTKLEDSAMYFCASTPTGGDGYTFGSGTRLTVV.

This sequence joins TRBV19 and TRBJ2-3; the D is unclear. Trimming removed 7 bases from V and 4 bases from J, with 18 bases in between. The germline gives CDR1 LNHDA, CDR2 SQIVND (reference sequence). This CDR3 is built from 15 residues. CDR3 nucleotide sequence: TGTGCCAGTACCGAGGACGGCGGACGGGCAGATACGCAGTATTTT. It is translated as CASTEDGGRADTQYF.

This clone appeared once. The rearrangement links TRBV19 to TRBJ2-7; D may correspond to TRBD1 or TRBD2 (5 bases each). The CDR3 is 14 residues long. The V gene's germline CDR1 is LNHDA and CDR2 SQIVND (reference sequence). The germline V and J ends were trimmed by 7 bases and 2 bases, with 15 bases remaining between them. The CDR3 nucleotides read TGTGCCAGTACCCCTCGGCAGGGACCCTACGAGCAGTACTTC. It is translated as CASTPRQGPYEQYF.

This chain joins TRBV27 and TRBJ1-6, with D perhaps TRBD1 (5 bases). The ends were cut back, 3 bases at V and 10 bases at J, with 10 bases in the middle. The length of the CDR3 is 13 residues. Germline values: CDR1 MNHEY, CDR2 SMNVEV (reference sequence). The DNA of the CDR3 is TGTGCCAGCAGTTTTAATGGGGCATCACCCCTCCACTTT. Translated: CASSFNGASPLHF.

This sequence joins TRBV9 and TRBJ1-1; D is undetermined. Between the trimmed V and J ends, which lost 0 bases and 0 bases, there was a span of 9 bases. CDR1 is SGDLS and CDR2 is YYNGEE in the germline V gene. There are 15 residues in the CDR3. The CDR3 loop is CASSVVSQLNTEAFF. The CDR3, as DNA: TGTGCCAGCAGCGTAGTGTCACAGTTGAACACTGAAGCTTTCTTT.

This clone was found once. This rearrangement joins TRBV19 to TRBJ2-3; 12 bases agree with TRBD1. CDR3 length: 15 amino acids. Germline V lookup: CDR1 LNHDA, CDR2 SQIVND (reference sequence). J lost 5 bases, V lost 6 bases, and 6 bases had no gene match. The CDR3 loop reads CASRKGQGALDTQYF. The DNA for the CDR3 is TGTGCCAGTAGAAAGGGACAGGGGGCCCTAGATACGCAGTATTTT.

The chain combines TRBV25-1 with TRBJ2-4; 9 positions agree with TRBD1. V trimming: 4 bases; J trimming: 7 bases; junction bases outside the gene matches: 2. This CDR3 contains 13 residues. The germline V gene encodes CDR1 MGHDK and CDR2 SYGVNS. Here the CDR3 reads CASSAGQGNIQYF. The CDR3, as DNA: TGTGCCAGCAGTGCCGGACAGGGGAACATTCAGTACTTC. Using reference TRBV25-1 and TRBJ2-4 for the parts outside the CDR3, the full variable domain is EADIYQTPRYLVIGTGKKITLECSQTMGHDKMYWYQQDPGMELHLIHYSYGVNSTEKGDLSSESTVSRIRTEHFPLTLESARPSHTSQYLCASSAGQGNIQYFGAGTRLSVL.